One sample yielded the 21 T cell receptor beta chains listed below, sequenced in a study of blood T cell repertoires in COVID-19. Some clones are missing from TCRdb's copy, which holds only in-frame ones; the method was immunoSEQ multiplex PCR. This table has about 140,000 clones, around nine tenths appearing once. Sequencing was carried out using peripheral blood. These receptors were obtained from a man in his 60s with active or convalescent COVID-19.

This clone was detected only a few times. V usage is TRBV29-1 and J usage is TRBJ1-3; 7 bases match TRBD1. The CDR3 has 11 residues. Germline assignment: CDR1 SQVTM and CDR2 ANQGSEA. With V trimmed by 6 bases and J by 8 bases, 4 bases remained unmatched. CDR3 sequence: CSVQGQDTIYF. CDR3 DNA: TGCAGCGTACAGGGGCAAGACACCATATATTTT.

This chain's CDR3 is CASSFTLSGANTGELFF. The DNA of the CDR3 is TGTGCCAGCAGTTTCACTCTCTCGGGAGCGAACACCGGGGAGCTGTTTTTT. The chain is built from TRBV28 and TRBJ2-2; a possible D gene is TRBD2 (6 bases). Between the trimmed V and J ends, which lost 3 bases and 0 bases, there was a span of 14 bases. The CDR3 extends over 17 amino acids. Germline V gene lookup returns CDR1 MDHEN and CDR2 SYDVKM.

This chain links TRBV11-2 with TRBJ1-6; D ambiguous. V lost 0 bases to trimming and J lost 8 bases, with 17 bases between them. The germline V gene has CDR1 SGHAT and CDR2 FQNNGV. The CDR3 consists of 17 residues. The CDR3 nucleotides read TGTGCCAGCAGCTTAGAGGGTAGGTCGGGGAGGGATTCACCCCTCCACTTT. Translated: CASSLEGRSGRDSPLHF.

The CDR3 DNA follows: TGTGCCAGCAGTTTCGGGGAGGCCCTATTGGAGCAGTACTTC. As protein: CASSFGEALLEQYF. The chain employs TRBV28 and TRBJ2-7; TRBD2 might be the D (6 bases). CDR3 size: 14 residues. Germline V gene lookup returns CDR1 MDHEN and CDR2 SYDVKM. Trimming stripped 3 bases from V and 7 bases from J, with 16 bases between.

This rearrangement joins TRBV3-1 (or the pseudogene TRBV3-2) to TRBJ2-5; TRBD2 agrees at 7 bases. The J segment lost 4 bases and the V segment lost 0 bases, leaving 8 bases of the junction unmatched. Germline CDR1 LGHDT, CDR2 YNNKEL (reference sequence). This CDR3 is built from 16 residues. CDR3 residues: CASSQERGRVGETQYF. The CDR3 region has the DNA TGTGCCAGCAGCCAAGAACGGGGGAGGGTCGGAGAGACCCAGTACTTC.

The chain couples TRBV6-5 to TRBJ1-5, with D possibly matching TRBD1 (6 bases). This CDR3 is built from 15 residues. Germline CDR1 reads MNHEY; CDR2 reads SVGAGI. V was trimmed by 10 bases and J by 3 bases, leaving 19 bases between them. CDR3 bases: TGTGCCACCCAGTTACAACACAGGGACAATCAGCCCCAGCATTTT. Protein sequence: CATQLQHRDNQPQHF.

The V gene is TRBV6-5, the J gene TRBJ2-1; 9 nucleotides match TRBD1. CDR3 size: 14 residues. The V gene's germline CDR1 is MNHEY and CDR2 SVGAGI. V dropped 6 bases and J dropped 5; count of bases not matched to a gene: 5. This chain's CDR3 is CASSRQGGNNEQFF. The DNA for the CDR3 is TGTGCCAGCAGCCGACAGGGGGGAAACAATGAGCAGTTCTTC.

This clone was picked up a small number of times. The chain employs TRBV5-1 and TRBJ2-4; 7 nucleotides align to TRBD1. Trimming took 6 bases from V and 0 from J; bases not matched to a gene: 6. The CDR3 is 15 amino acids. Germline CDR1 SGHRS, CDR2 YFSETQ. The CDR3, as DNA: TGCGCCAGCACAGAGACAGGGTTAGCCAAAAACATTCAGTACTTC. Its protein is CASTETGLAKNIQYF.

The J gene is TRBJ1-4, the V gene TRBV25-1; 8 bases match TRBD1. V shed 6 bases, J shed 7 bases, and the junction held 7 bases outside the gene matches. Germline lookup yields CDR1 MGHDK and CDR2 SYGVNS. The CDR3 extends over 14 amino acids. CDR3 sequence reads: CASRPQGAAEKLFF. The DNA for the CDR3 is TGTGCCAGCAGACCTCAGGGGGCGGCTGAAAAACTGTTTTTT.

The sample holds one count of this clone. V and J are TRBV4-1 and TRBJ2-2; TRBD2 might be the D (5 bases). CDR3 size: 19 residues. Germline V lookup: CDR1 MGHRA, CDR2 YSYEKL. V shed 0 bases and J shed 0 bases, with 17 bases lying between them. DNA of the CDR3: TGCGCCAGCAGCCAAGAAGTTGAGGGTAGATACGCGAACACCGGGGAGCTGTTTTTT. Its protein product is CASSQEVEGRYANTGELFF.

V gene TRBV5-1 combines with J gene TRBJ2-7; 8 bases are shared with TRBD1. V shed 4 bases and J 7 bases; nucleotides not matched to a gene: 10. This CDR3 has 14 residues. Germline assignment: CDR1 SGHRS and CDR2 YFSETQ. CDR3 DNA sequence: TGCGCCAGCAGCGAAGGGGACAGGTCGGAAGAGCAGTACTTC. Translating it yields CASSEGDRSEEQYF.

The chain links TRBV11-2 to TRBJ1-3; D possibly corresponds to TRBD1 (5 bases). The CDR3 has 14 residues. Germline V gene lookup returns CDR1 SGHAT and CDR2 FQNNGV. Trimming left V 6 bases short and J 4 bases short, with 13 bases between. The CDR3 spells CASRNQGAGNTIYF. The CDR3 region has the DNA TGTGCCAGCAGAAACCAGGGTGCGGGAAACACCATATATTTT.

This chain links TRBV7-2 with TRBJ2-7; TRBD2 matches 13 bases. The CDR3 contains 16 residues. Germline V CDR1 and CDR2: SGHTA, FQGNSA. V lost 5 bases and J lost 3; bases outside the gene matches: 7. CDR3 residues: CASSQNRLAGGYEQYF. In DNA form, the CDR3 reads TGTGCCAGCAGCCAAAACCGACTAGCGGGAGGCTACGAGCAGTACTTC.

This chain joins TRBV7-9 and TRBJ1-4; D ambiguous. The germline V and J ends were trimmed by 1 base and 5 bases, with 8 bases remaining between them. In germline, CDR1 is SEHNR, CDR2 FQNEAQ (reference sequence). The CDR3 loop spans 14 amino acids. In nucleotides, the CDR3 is TGTGCCAGCAGCTTAGTAACGGGAAATGAAAAACTGTTTTTT. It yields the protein CASSLVTGNEKLFF. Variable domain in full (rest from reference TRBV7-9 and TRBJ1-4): DTGVSQNPRHKITKRGQNVTFRCDPISEHNRLYWYRQTLGQGPEFLTYFQNEAQLEKSRLLSDRFSAERPKGSFSTLEIQRTEQGDSAMYLCASSLVTGNEKLFFGSGTQLSVL.

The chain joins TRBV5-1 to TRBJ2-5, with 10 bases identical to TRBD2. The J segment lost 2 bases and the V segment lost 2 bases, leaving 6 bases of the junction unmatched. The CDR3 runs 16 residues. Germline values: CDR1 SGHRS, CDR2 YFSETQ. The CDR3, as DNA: TGCGCCAGCAGCTTACCGGGACTAGCGAGGCAAGAGACCCAGTACTTC. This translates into CASSLPGLARQETQYF.

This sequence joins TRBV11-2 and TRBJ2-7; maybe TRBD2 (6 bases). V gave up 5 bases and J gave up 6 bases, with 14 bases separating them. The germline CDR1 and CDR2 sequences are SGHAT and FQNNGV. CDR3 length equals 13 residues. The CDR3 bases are TGTGCCAGCAGCGCGGGTCACGGGGGCGAGCAGTACTTC. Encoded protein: CASSAGHGGEQYF.

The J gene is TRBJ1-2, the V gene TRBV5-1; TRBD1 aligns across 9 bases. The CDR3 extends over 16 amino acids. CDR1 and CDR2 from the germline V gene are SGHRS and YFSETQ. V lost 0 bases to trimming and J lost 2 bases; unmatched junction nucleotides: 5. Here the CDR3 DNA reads TGCGCCAGCAGCTTGGGGGCTGGACAGGGGAACTATGGCTACACCTTC. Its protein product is CASSLGAGQGNYGYTF.

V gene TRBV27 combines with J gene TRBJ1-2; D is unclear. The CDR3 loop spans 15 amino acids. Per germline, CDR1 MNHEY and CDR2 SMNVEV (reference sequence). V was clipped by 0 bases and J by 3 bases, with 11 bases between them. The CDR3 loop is CASSLSPTPYYGYTF. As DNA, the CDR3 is TGTGCCAGCAGTTTATCACCCACTCCCTACTATGGCTACACCTTC.

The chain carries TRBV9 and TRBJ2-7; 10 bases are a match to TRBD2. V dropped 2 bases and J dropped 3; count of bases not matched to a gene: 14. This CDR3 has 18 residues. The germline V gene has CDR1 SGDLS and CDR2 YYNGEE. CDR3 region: CASSVGPSVAGGLYEQYF. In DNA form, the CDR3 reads TGTGCCAGCAGCGTGGGACCCAGCGTAGCGGGAGGTCTCTACGAGCAGTACTTC.

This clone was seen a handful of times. CDR3 DNA: TGTGCCAGCAGTGGTGAGGGGGTGGGGAATAATTCACCCCTCCACTTT. Its protein is CASSGEGVGNNSPLHF. V is TRBV2 and J is TRBJ1-6; a possible D gene is TRBD1 (6 bases). From germline, CDR1 is SNHLY and CDR2 FYNNEI. V lost 4 bases and J 5 bases, leaving 15 bases between the germline ends. The CDR3 contains 16 residues.

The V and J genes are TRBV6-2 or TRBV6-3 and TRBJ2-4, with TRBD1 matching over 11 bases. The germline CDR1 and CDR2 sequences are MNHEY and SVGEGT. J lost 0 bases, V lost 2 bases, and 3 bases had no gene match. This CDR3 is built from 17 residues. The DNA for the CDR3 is TGTGCCAGCAGTTACGGCGGGACAGGGGGAGCCAAAAACATTCAGTACTTC. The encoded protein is CASSYGGTGGAKNIQYF.